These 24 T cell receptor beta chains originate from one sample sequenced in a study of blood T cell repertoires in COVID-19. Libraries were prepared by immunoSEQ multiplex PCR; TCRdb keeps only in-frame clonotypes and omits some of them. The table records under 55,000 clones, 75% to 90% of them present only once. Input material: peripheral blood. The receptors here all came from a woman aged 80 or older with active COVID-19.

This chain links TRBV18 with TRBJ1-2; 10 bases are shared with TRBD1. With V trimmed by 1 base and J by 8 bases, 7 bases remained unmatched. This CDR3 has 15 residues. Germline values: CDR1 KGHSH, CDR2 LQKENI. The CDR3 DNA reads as TGTGCCAGCTCACCACTCAGCGGGACAGGGGACGGCTACACCTTC. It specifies CASSPLSGTGDGYTF.

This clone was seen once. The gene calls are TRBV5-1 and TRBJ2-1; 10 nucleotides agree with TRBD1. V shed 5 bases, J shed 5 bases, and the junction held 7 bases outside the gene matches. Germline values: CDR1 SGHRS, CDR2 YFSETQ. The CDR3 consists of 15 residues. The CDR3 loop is CASRPPGTGDNEQFF. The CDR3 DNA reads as TGCGCCAGCAGGCCCCCCGGGACAGGGGACAATGAGCAGTTCTTC.

The CDR3 spells CASSLGGGRSGYTF. CDR3 DNA: TGCGCCAGCAGCCTCGGGGGGGGGAGGAGCGGCTACACCTTC. V gene TRBV4-3 combines with J gene TRBJ1-2, with a possible D match to TRBD1 (5 bases). The germline gives CDR1 LGHNA, CDR2 YSLEER. CDR3 length equals 14 residues. With 4 bases removed from V and 8 bases from J, the gap between germline ends came to 17 bases.

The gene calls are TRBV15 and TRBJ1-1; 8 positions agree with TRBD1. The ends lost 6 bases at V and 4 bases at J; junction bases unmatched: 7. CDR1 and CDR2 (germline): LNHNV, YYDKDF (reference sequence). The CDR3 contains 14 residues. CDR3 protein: CATRALTGGTEAFF. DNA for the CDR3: TGTGCCACCAGAGCCCTAACAGGGGGCACTGAAGCTTTCTTT. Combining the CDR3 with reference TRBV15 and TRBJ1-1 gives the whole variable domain DAMVIQNPRYQVTQFGKPVTLSCSQTLNHNVMYWYQQKSSQAPKLLFHYYDKDFNNEADTPDNFQSRRPNTSFCFLDIRSPGLGDTAMYLCATRALTGGTEAFFGQGTRLTVV.

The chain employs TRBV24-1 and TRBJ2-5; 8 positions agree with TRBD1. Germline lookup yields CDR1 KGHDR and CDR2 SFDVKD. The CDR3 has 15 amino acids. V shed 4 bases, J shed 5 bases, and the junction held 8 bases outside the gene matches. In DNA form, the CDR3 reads TGTGCCACCAGTGACCAGAATCACAGGGGGGAGACCCAGTACTTC. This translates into CATSDQNHRGETQYF.

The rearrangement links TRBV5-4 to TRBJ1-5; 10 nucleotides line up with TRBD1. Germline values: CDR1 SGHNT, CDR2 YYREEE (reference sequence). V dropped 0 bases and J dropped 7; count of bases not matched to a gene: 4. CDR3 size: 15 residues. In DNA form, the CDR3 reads TGTGCCAGCAGCTTGGCCGGGACAGGGGTACAGCCCCAGCATTTT. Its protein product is CASSLAGTGVQPQHF.

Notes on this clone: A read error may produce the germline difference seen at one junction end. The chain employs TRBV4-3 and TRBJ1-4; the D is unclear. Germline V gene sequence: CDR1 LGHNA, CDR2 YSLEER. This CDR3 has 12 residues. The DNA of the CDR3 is TGCGCCAGCAACCAAGGGAGCGAAAAACTGTTTTTT. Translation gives CASNQGSEKLFF.

CDR3 loop: CASSFLRQGANYGYTF. As DNA, the CDR3 is TGTGCCAGCAGTTTCCTGAGACAGGGAGCTAACTATGGCTACACCTTC. The gene calls are TRBV28 and TRBJ1-2, with 7 bases that match TRBD1. The germline gives CDR1 MDHEN, CDR2 SYDVKM. J gave up 0 bases and V 3 bases, and 7 bases lay outside the gene matches. This CDR3 has 16 residues.

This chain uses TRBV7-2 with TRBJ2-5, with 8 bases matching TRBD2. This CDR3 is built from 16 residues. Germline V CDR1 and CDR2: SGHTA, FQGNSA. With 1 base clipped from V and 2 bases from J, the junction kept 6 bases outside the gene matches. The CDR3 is CASSLGSRGAQETQYF. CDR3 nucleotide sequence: TGTGCCAGCAGCTTAGGCTCGCGGGGGGCTCAAGAGACCCAGTACTTC. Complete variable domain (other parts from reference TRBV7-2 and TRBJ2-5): GAGVSQSPSNKVTEKGKDVELRCDPISGHTALYWYRQSLGQGLEFLIYFQGNSAPDKSGLPSDRFSAERTGGSVSTLTIQRTQQEDSAVYLCASSLGSRGAQETQYFGPGTRLLVL.

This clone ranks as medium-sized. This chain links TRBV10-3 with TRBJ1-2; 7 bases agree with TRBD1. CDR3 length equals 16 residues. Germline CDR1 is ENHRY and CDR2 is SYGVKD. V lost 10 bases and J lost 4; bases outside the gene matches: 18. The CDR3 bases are TGTGCCACCATCAATTCCCCGGGACAGCGGCCCTATGGCTACACCTTC. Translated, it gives CATINSPGQRPYGYTF.

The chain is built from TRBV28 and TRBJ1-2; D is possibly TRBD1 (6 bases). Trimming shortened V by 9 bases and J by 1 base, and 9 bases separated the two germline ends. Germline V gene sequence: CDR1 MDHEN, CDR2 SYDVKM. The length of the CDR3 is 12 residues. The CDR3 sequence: CASGQNNYGYTF. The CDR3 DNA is TGTGCCAGTGGACAGAATAACTATGGCTACACCTTC.

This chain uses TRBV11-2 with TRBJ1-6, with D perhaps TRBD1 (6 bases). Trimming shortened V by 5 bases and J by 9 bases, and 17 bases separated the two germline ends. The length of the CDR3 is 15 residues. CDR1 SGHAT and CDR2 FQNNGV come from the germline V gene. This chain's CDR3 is CASSTTTGSPSPLHF. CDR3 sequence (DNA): TGTGCCAGCAGCACGACAACAGGGAGCCCTTCACCCCTCCACTTT.

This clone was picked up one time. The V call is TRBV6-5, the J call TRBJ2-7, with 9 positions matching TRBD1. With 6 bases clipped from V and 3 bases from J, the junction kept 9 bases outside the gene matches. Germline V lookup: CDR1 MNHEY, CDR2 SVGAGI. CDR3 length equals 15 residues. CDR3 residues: CASRVPPGQGYEQYF. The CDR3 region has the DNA TGTGCCAGCAGGGTACCACCGGGACAGGGCTACGAGCAGTACTTC.

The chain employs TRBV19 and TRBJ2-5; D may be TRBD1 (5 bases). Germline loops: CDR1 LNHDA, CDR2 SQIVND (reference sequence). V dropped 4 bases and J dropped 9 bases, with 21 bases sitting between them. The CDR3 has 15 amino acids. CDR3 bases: TGTGCCAGTAGTAGCCTGGGCCAGGGCAGATCAGCCCAGTACTTC. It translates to CASSSLGQGRSAQYF.

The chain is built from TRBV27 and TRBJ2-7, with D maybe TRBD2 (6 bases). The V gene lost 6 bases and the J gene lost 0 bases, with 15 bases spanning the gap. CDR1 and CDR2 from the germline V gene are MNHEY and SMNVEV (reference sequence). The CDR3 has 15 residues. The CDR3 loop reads CASSSRGGGSYEQYF. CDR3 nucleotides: TGTGCCAGCAGCTCGAGGGGAGGAGGCTCCTACGAGCAGTACTTC.

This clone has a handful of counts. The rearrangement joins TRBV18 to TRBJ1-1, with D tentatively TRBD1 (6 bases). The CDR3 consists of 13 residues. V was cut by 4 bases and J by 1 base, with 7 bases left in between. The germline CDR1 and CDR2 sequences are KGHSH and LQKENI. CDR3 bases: TGTGCCAGCTCACAGGGACAGAACACTGAAGCTTTCTTT. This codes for CASSQGQNTEAFF.

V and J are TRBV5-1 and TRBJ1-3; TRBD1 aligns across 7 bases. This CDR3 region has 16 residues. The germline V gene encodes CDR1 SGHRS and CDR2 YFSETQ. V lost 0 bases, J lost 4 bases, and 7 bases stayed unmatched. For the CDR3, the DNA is TGCGCCAGCAGCTTGGGGACAGGTTTGGCCGGAAACACCATATATTTT. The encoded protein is CASSLGTGLAGNTIYF.

Here the CDR3 DNA reads TGTGCCAGCAGTACCGGAAACCCCTGGGGGGGTGGTTCACCCCTCCACTTT. Protein sequence: CASSTGNPWGGGSPLHF. The rearrangement uses TRBV28 and TRBJ1-6; D might be TRBD1 (5 bases). Germline assignment: CDR1 MDHEN and CDR2 SYDVKM. The CDR3 has 17 residues. Trimming removed 5 bases at V and 9 bases at J, with 23 bases between.

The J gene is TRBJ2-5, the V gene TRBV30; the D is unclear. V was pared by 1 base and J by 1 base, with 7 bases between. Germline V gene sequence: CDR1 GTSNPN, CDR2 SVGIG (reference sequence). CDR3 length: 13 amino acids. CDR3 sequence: CAWSAGSQETQYF. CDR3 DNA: TGTGCCTGGAGTGCAGGTTCCCAAGAGACCCAGTACTTC.

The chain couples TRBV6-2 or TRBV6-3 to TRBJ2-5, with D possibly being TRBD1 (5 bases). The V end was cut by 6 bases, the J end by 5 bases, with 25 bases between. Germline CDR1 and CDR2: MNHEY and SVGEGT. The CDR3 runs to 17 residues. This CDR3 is CASSPSLPGHGQETQYF. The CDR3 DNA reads TGTGCCAGCAGCCCAAGTTTACCTGGACATGGGCAGGAGACCCAGTACTTC.

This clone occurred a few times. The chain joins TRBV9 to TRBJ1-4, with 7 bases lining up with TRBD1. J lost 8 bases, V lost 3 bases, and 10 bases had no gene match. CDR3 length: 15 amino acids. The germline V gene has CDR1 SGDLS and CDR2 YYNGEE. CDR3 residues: CASSEYRGVGEKLFF. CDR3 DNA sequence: TGTGCCAGCAGCGAATACAGGGGAGTAGGAGAAAAACTGTTTTTT.

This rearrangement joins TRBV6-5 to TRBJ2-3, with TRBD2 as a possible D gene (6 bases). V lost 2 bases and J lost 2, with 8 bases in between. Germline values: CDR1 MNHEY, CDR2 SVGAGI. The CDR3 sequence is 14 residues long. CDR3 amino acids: CASSYPGVTDTQYF. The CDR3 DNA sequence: TGTGCCAGCAGTTACCCGGGGGTCACAGATACGCAGTATTTT.

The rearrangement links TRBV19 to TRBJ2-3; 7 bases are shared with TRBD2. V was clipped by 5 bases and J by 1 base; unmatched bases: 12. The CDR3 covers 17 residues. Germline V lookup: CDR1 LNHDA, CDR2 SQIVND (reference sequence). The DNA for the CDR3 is TGTGCCAGTAGTCCTGAGGAACTAGCGCTCCGCACAGATACGCAGTATTTT. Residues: CASSPEELALRTDTQYF. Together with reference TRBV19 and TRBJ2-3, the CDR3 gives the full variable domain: DGGITQSPKYLFRKEGQNVTLSCEQNLNHDAMYWYRQDPGQGLRLIYYSQIVNDFQKGDIAEGYSVSREKKESFPLTVTSAQKNPTAFYLCASSPEELALRTDTQYFGPGTRLTVL.

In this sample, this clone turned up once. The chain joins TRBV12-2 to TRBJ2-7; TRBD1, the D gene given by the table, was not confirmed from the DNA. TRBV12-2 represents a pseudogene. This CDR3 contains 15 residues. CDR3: CASRQSGQGDDEQYF. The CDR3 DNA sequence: TGTGCAAGTCGCCAAAGTGGACAGGGGGACGACGAGCAGTACTTC.